This TCR beta chain was recovered during a study of blood T cell repertoires in COVID-19. The wider study: Acute and convalescent COVID-19 specimens originated in the United States, Italy and Spain.

This clone was counted a few times. Germline V gene sequence: CDR1 MNHEY, CDR2 SMNVEV (reference sequence). This CDR3 comprises 13 residues. Trimming stripped 5 bases from V and 4 bases from J, with 10 bases between. As handled by the study authors: Reference gene primer amplification gave nucleated cell count estimates. Only in-frame clones appear in the TCRdb table, and some are missing; sequencing was by immunoSEQ multiplex PCR. V, J and clone size reflect that table, while D and trimming were determined from the DNA. Found here are approximately 210,000 clones, less than 90% of them singletons; the top ten hold 0.6% to 1%.

The rearrangement uses TRBV27 and TRBJ2-3, with a tentative D call TRBD1 (6 bases). The sequence came from a woman in her 70s with acute or convalescent COVID-19. The sequenced material came from peripheral blood. CDR3 in DNA: TGTGCCAGCAGTGACAGGTTCGCAGATACGCAGTATTTT. Amino acids: CASSDRFADTQYF.